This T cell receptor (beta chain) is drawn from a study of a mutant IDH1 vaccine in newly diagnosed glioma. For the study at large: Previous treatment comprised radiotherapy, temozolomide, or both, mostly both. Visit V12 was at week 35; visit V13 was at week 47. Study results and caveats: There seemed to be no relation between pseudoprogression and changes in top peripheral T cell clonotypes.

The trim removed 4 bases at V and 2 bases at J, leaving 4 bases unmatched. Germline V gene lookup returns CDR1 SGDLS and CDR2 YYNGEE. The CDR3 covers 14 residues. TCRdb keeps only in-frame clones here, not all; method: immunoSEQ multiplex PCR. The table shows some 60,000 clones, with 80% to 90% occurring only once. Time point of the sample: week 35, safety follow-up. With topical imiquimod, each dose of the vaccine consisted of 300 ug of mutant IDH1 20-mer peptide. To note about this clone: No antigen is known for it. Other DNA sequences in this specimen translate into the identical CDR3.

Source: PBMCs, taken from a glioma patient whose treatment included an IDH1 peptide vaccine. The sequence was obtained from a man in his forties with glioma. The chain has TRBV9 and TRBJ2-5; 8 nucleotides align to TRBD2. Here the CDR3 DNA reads TGTGCCAGCAGCCTGAGCGGGGGTCAAGAGACCCAGTACTTC. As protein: CASSLSGGQETQYF.